This TCR beta chain was recorded in a study of T-cell reconstitution after alpha-beta-depleted transplantation in children. Unique molecular identifiers were incorporated when the TCRbeta library was constructed. TCRdb reanalysed the PCR reads using MiXCR and keeps one entry per CDR3 protein. The sample yields 400,000 to 500,000 distinct CDR3 sequences, about a tenth seen once. The CDR3 loop spans 11 amino acids. Trimming took 3 bases from V and 6 from J, leaving 6 bases between them. The specimen comprised PBMCs from the stem cell graft donor, sampled from the stem cell graft. This clonotype originated in a human donor who donated a stem cell graft to a child with acute myeloid leukemia. The chain has TRBV12-3 or TRBV12-4 and TRBJ2-7, with D possibly matching TRBD1 (6 bases). As DNA, the CDR3 is TGTGCCAGCAGTTTGGGGGCCGAGCAGTACTTC. Translation gives CASSLGAEQYF.